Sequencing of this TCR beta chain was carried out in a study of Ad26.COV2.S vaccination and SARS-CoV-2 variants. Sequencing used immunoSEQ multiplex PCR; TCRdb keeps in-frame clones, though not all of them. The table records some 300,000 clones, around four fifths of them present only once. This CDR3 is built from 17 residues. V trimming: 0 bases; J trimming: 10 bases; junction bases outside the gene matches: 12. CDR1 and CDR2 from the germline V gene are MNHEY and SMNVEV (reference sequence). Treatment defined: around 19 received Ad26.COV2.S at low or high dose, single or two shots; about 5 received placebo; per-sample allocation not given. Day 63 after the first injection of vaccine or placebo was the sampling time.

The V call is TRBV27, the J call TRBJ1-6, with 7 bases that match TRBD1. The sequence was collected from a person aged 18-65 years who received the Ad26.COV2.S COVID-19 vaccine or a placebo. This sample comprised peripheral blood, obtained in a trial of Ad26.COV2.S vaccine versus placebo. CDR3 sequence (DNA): TGTGCCAGCAGTTTATCGTTCCGCGACAGGGTGCGGTCACCCCTCCACTTT. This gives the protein CASSLSFRDRVRSPLHF.